This paragraph reports one T cell receptor beta chain. Its matching antigen is unknown. Genomic DNA served as template for TCR beta VDJ and CDR3 profiling. TCRdb independently ran MiXCR on the reads; one entry per CDR3 protein. The table includes about 150,000 distinct CDR3 sequences, approximately 51% detected once. The sample belongs to a study of CD8+CD57+ T cells in acquired aplastic anemia. The overall study: Mean yield of DNA from sorted CD4+ and CD8+ cells was about 3.2 ug. Study-wide results and limits: Patients and controls shared 25 to 35 CD8+ CDR3 sequences, highly expressed in patients.

The CDR3 extends over 11 amino acids. The germline CDR1 and CDR2 sequences are SGHTA and FQGNSA. The ends were cut back, 1 base at V and 10 bases at J, with 7 bases in the middle. For sequencing, patients were chosen who had shown expansion of CD8+CD57+ cells by flow cytometry. The patients all had a severe acquired aplastic anemia diagnosis. None of the patients had been given any therapy when their blood was sampled. The origin of this receptor is a human donor with aplastic anemia. The source material was sorted CD4+, CD8+, or CD8+CD57+ T cells (not recorded which) from PBMCs. This chain joins TRBV7-2 and TRBJ1-2; unclear D gene. The CDR3 sequence is CASSLVADYTF. The CDR3 coding sequence is TGTGCCAGCAGCTTAGTGGCAGACTACACCTTC.